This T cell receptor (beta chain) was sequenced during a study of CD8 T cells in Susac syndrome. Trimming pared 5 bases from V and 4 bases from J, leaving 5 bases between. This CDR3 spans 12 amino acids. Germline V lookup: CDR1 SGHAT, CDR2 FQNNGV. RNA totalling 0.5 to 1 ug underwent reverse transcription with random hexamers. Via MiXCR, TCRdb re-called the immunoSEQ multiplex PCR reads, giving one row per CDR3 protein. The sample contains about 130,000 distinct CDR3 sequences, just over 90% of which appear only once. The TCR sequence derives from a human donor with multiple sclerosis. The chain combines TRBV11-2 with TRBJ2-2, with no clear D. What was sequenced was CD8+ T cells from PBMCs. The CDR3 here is CASSPITGELFF. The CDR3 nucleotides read TGTGCCAGCAGCCCTATCACCGGGGAGCTGTTTTTT.